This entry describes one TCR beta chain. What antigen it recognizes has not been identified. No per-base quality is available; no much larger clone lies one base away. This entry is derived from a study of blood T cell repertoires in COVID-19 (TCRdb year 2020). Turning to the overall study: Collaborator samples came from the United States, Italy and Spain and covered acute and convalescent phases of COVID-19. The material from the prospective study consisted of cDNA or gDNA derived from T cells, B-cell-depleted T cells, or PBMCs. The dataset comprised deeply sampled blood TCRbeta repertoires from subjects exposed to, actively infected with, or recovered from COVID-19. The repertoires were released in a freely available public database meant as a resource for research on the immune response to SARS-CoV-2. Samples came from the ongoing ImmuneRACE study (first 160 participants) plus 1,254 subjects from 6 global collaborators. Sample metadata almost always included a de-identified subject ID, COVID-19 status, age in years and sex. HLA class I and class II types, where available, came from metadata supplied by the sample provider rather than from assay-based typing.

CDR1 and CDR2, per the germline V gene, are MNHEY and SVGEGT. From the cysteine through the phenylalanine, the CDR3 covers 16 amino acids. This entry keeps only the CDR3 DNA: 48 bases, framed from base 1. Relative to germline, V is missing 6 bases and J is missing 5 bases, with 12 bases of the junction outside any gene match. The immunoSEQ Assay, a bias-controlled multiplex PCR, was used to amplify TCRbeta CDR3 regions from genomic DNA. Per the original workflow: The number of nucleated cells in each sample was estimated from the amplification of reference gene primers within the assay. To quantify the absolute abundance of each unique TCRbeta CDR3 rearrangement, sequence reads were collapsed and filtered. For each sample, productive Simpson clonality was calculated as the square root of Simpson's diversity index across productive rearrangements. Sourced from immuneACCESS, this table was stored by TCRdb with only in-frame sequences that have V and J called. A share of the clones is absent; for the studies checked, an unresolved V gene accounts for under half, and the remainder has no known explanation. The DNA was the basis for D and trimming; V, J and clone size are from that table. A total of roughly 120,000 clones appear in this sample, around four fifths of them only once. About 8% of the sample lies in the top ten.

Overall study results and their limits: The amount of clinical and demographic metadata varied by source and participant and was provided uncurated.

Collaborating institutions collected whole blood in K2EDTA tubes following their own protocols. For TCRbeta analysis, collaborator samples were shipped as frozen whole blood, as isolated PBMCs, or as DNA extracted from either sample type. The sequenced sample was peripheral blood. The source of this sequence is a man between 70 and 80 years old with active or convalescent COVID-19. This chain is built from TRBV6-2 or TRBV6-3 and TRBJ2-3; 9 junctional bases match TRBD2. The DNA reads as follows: TGTGCCAGCAGCGGAGCGGGAGGTGGGAGGGGAGATACGCAGTATTTT. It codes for CASSGAGGGRGDTQYF.